The sequence of this T cell receptor (beta chain) was determined in a study of vaccination effects on CD4 cells after COVID-19. At the level of the study: Each person got two doses of an mRNA SARS-CoV-2 vaccine, BNT162b2 or mRNA-1273. Study-level findings and limits: Only a single clone (1 of 255 vaccine-induced clones in healthy vaccinees) cross-reacted with common cold coronaviruses. Late post-vaccination, clones induced by infection and those induced by vaccine underwent marked clonal contraction.

About this clone itself: Antigen: not known.

V gave up 6 bases and J gave up 7 bases; unmatched junction bases: 11. CDR3 size: 14 residues. Germline assignment: CDR1 SNHLY and CDR2 FYNNEI. Some clones are missing from TCRdb's copy, which holds only in-frame ones; the method was immunoSEQ multiplex PCR. The sample has about 48,000 clones; 55% to 75% are singletons. Cells that had been cultured for 10 days were the source of isolated CD4+ T cells. Half the medium was swapped for IL-2 medium on days 3 and 7. The material was CD4+ T cells from PBMCs cultured without peptide, obtained before COVID-19 vaccination. The chain carries TRBV2 and TRBJ1-2, with 7 bases lining up with TRBD1. This clonotype originated in a human donor who received a COVID-19 vaccine. Written as DNA, the CDR3 is TGTGCCAGCAGCCCCGGGACAGACGTTGGTGGCTACACCTTC. It yields the protein CASSPGTDVGGYTF.